This TCR beta chain appears in the sequencing data of a study of cytomegalovirus exposure and HLA in healthy donors. Primers: 60 Vbeta forward and 13 Jbeta reverse. Per the study methods: A follow-up analysis tallied 65 million to 80 million unique TCR beta chains, roughly 11 million shared. Sequencing used immunoSEQ multiplex PCR; TCRdb keeps in-frame clones, though not all of them. That table gives V, J and clone size, and the DNA gave D and trimming. The repertoire holds approximately 140,000 clones, with around 76% as singletons. General study results and limits: It was in a later analysis that TCR association rates were seen to vary by HLA locus, highest for DRB1 and lowest for HLA-C.

Unrecorded immune exposures were likely, despite nominal health at sampling. With regard to this clone: Its antigen is not known.

V was clipped by 0 bases and J by 4 bases, with 13 bases between them. This CDR3 is built from 15 residues. Germline-derived CDR1 and CDR2 are GTSNPN and SVGIG (reference sequence). This chain connects TRBV30 to TRBJ1-3; D may be TRBD1 (5 bases). The receptor comes from a woman aged 45-65 years in good health and CMV-seronegative. The sequencing sample was made of PBMCs. CDR3 nucleotides: TGTGCCTGGAGTGTAGGTAGGGGTCCCGGAAACACCATATATTTT. The encoded protein is CAWSVGRGPGNTIYF.